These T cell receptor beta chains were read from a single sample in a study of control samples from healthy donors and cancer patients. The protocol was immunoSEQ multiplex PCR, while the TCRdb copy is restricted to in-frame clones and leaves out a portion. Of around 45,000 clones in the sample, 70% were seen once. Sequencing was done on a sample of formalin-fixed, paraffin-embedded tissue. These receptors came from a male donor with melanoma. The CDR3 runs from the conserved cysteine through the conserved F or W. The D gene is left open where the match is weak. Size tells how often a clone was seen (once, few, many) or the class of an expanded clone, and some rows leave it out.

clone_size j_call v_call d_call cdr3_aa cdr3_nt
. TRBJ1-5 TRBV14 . CASSQGGIGNQPQHF TGTGCCAGCAGCCAAGGGGGGATTGGCAATCAGCCCCAGCATTTT
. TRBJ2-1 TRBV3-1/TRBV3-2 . CASSLSTGHQYNEQFF TGTGCCAGCAGCCTATCTACGGGACACCAATACAATGAGCAGTTCTTC
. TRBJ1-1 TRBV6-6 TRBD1 CASSMQGAAEAFF TGTGCCAGCAGTATGCAGGGGGCGGCTGAAGCTTTCTTT
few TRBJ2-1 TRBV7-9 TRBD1 CASSFDRANEQFF TGTGCCAGCAGCTTCGACAGGGCCAATGAGCAGTTCTTC
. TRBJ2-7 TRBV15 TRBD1 CATSRNRGPYEQYF TGTGCCACCAGCAGAAACAGGGGTCCCTACGAGCAGTACTTC
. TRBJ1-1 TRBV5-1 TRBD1 CASSSGQGGTEAFF TGCGCCAGCAGCTCGGGACAGGGGGGCACTGAAGCTTTCTTT
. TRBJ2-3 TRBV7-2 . CASSLALEGDTQYF TGTGCCAGCAGCTTAGCGTTGGAAGGCGATACGCAGTATTTT
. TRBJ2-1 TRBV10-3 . CAISAASATYNEQFF TGTGCCATCAGTGCAGCTAGCGCCACGTACAATGAGCAGTTCTTC
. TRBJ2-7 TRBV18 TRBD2 CASSIAGVTSYEQYF TGTGCCAGCTCAATAGCGGGAGTAACTTCCTACGAGCAGTACTTC
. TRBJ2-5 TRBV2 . CASSGMSETQYF TGTGCCAGCAGTGGGATGTCCGAGACCCAGTACTTC
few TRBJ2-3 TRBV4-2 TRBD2 CASSRTTSGRTDTQYF TGTGCCAGCAGCCGAACCACTAGCGGGAGAACAGATACGCAGTATTTT
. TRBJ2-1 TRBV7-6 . CASSLGGTYNEQFF TGTGCCAGCAGCTTAGGCGGGACCTACAATGAGCAGTTCTTC
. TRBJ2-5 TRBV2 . CASSLSRETQYF TGTGCCAGCAGTCTTAGTAGAGAGACCCAGTACTTC
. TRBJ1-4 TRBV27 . CASSVGTNNEKLFF TGTGCCAGCAGTGTAGGGACAAATAATGAAAAACTGTTTTTT
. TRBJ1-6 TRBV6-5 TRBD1 CASSYDRGSYNSPLHF TGTGCCAGCAGTTATGACAGGGGCTCCTATAATTCACCCCTCCACTTT
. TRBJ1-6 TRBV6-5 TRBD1 CASSKQGGYNSPLHF TGTGCCAGCAGCAAGCAGGGGGGCTATAATTCACCCCTCCACTTT
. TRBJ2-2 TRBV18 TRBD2 CASSPPGRPSNTGELFF TGTGCCAGCTCACCCCCCGGGAGGCCGAGTAACACCGGGGAGCTGTTTTTT
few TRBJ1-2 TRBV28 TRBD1 CASLLGQGGYGYTF TGTGCCAGCCTACTAGGACAGGGGGGGTATGGCTACACCTTC
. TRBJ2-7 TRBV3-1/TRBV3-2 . CASSQGRTEQYF TGTGCCAGCAGCCAAGGCCGAACCGAGCAGTACTTC
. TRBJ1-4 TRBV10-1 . CASSESHCRVVTNEKLFF TGCGCCAGCAGTGAGTCACATTGCAGGGTGGTAACTAATGAAAAACTGTTTTTT
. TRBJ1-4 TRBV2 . CASRVGGGEKLFF TGTGCCAGCAGGGTTGGGGGGGGCGAAAAACTGTTTTTT
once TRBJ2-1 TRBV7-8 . CASSLGGPNTEQFF TGTGCCAGCAGCCTCGGTGGTCCCAACACTGAGCAGTTCTTC
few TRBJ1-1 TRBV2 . CASSEQGMNTEAFF TGTGCCAGCAGTGAACAGGGCATGAACACTGAAGCTTTCTTT
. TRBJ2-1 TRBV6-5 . CATQVPATYNEQFF TGTGCCACCCAAGTTCCAGCCACCTACAATGAGCAGTTCTTC
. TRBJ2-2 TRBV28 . CASSLSGLPNTGELFF TGTGCCAGCAGTTTATCGGGGCTCCCGAACACCGGGGAGCTGTTTTTT
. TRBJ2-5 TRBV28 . CASRYTARETQYF TGTGCCAGCAGGTACACGGCGAGAGAGACCCAGTACTTC
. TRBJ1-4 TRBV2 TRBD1 CASSYRGQQEKLFF TGTGCCAGCAGCTACAGGGGGCAGCAGGAAAAACTGTTTTTT
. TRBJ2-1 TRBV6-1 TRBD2 CASSDRARGLAGGDEQFF TGTGCCAGCAGTGATAGGGCTCGAGGACTAGCGGGAGGAGATGAGCAGTTCTTC
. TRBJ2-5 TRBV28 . CASSWGPETQYF TGTGCCAGCAGTTGGGGGCCGGAGACCCAGTACTTC
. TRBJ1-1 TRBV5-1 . CASSFSERTEAFF TGCGCCAGCAGCTTTTCCGAACGGACTGAAGCTTTCTTT
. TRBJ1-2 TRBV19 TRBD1 CASRGDSPYGYTF TGTGCCAGTAGGGGGGACAGTCCCTATGGCTACACCTTC
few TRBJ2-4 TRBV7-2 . CASSAGRTSAKNIQYF TGTGCCAGCAGCGCCGGACGGACGAGTGCTAAAAACATTCAGTACTTC
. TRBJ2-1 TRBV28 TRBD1 CASSPGQGRISYNEQFF TGTGCCAGCAGCCCCGGACAGGGGAGGATCTCCTACAATGAGCAGTTCTTC
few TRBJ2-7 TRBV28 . CASSFKLSNEQYF TGTGCCAGCAGTTTTAAATTGTCTAACGAGCAGTACTTC
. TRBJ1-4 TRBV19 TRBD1 CASSARDSLNEKLFF TGTGCCAGTAGTGCCCGGGACAGCCTAAATGAAAAACTGTTTTTT